Sequencing of this T cell receptor beta chain was carried out in a study of response to subunit inactivated influenza vaccine. TCRdb recomputed calls from the RT-PCR reads with MiXCR, one row per CDR3 protein. The sample carries more than 550,000 distinct CDR3 sequences, around 11% recorded once. Germline V gene data show CDR1 as SGHRS and CDR2 as YFSETQ. The junction had 7 bases not matched to a gene; V was cut back by 5 bases and J by 4 bases. The CDR3 sequence is 16 residues long. Another study also made use of these data, one on T cells expressing NK-cell markers. That source reports: As the method of synthesis, 5'RACE template switching with UMIs yielded TCR beta cDNA. In the group of eight sequenced donors, seven were HCMV-seropositive and one was seronegative.

The starting material was PBMCs from blood, obtained on the day of vaccination. The genes are TRBV5-1 and TRBJ2-1, with 12 bases aligning to TRBD2. The clonotype was recovered from a man aged 45-65 years who received an inactivated influenza vaccine. CDR3 in amino acids: CASSRNGLAGYNEQFF. DNA of the CDR3: TGCGCCAGCAGTCGGAACGGACTAGCGGGATACAATGAGCAGTTCTTC.